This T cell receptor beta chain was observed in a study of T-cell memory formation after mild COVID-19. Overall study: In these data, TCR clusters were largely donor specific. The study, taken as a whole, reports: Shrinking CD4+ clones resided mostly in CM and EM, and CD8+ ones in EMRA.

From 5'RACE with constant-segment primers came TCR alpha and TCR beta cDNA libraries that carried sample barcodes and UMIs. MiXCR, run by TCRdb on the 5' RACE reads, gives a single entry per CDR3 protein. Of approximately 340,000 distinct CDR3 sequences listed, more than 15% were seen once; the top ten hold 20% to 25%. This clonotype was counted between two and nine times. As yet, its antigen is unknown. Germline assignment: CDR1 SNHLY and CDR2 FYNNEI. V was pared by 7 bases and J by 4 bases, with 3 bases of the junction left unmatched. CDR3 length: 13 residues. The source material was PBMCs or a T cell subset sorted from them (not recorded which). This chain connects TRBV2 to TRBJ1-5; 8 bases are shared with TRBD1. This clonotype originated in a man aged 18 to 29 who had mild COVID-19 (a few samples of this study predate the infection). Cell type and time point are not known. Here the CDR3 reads CASKDRANQPQHF. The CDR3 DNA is TGTGCCAGCAAGGACAGGGCTAATCAGCCCCAGCATTTT.